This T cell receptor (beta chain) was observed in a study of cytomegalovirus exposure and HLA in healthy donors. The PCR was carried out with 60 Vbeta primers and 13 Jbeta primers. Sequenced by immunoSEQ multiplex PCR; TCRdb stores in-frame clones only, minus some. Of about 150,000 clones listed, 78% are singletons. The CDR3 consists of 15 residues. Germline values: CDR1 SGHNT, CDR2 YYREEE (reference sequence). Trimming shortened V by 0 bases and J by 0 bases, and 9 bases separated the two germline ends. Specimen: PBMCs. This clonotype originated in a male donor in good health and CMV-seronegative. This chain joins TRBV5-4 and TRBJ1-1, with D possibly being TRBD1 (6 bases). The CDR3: CASSLDGGMNTEAFF. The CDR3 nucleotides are TGTGCCAGCAGCTTGGATGGGGGCATGAACACTGAAGCTTTCTTT.